The 31 T cell receptor beta chains reported below all come from one sample, sequenced in a study of blood T cell repertoires in COVID-19. Sequencing used immunoSEQ multiplex PCR; TCRdb keeps in-frame clones, though not all of them. Of 200,000 to 300,000 clones listed, around 84% are singletons. The specimen sequenced was peripheral blood. The receptors derive from a man in his 60s with acute or convalescent COVID-19.

The rearrangement uses TRBV3-1 (or the pseudogene TRBV3-2) and TRBJ1-1; 8 bases are a match to TRBD1. Germline CDR1 is LGHDT and CDR2 is YNNKEL (reference sequence). The CDR3 extends over 16 amino acids. V gave up 4 bases and J gave up 2 bases; unmatched junction bases: 9. The CDR3 spells CASSPYGTGANTEAFF. CDR3 nucleotide sequence: TGTGCCAGCAGCCCTTATGGGACAGGAGCAAACACTGAAGCTTTCTTT.

This clone was seen a handful of times. The chain has TRBV2 and TRBJ1-6; 7 bases map to TRBD1. CDR1 and CDR2 (germline): SNHLY, FYNNEI. The CDR3 loop spans 16 amino acids. Trimming removed 7 bases from V and 10 bases from J; junction bases left unmatched: 16. The CDR3 loop is CASKKDRTGSWSPLHF. The DNA of the CDR3 is TGTGCCAGCAAGAAGGACAGGACGGGTTCTTGGTCACCCCTCCACTTT.

The chain has TRBV21-1 and TRBJ2-3; TRBD1, the D gene given by the table, was not confirmed from the DNA. TRBV21-1 is reported as a pseudogene. The CDR3 is made up of 10 amino acids. This CDR3 is CASTPGQPYF. DNA of the CDR3: TGTGCCAGCACCCCGGGACAGCCGTATTTT.

CDR3 sequence (DNA): TGCAGCGTTGTGCACCTACAAGAGACCCAGTACTTC. It encodes CSVVHLQETQYF. The chain carries TRBV29-1 and TRBJ2-5; D is unresolved. The germline gives CDR1 SQVTM, CDR2 ANQGSEA. V shed 4 bases and J shed 2 bases, with 8 bases lying between them. The CDR3 extends over 12 amino acids.

V gene TRBV28 combines with J gene TRBJ2-5, with 8 bases lining up with TRBD2. Trimming cost V 2 bases and J 5 bases; bases outside gene matches: 7. Germline values: CDR1 MDHEN, CDR2 SYDVKM. This CDR3 has 15 residues. CDR3 sequence reads: CASSLDGRAGETQYF. In DNA form, the CDR3 reads TGTGCCAGCAGTTTAGACGGGAGGGCCGGGGAGACCCAGTACTTC.

The rearrangement links TRBV4-2 to TRBJ1-5; 10 bases match TRBD1. The CDR3 is made up of 14 amino acids. Germline V gene data show CDR1 as LGHNA and CDR2 as YNFKEQ. V trimming: 4 bases; J trimming: 7 bases; junction bases outside the gene matches: 4. Here the CDR3 reads CASSPGQGNQPQHF. DNA for the CDR3: TGTGCCAGCAGCCCGGGACAGGGGAACCAGCCCCAGCATTTT.

About this clone itself: Other nucleotide sequences in the sample specify the same CDR3. The chain combines TRBV7-9 with TRBJ1-6; 7 bases align to TRBD1. CDR3 length: 14 residues. Germline V gene sequence: CDR1 SEHNR, CDR2 FQNEAQ (reference sequence). With V trimmed by 3 bases and J by 8 bases, 4 bases remained unmatched. CDR3 loop: CASSLGQGDSPLHF. CDR3 bases: TGTGCCAGCAGCTTGGGGCAGGGGGATTCACCCCTCCACTTT.

CDR3 loop: CASSIQGTYEQYF. DNA of the CDR3: TGCGCCAGCAGCATCCAGGGAACCTACGAGCAGTACTTC. This sequence joins TRBV5-1 and TRBJ2-7; tentatively, D is TRBD1 (5 bases). The germline V gene encodes CDR1 SGHRS and CDR2 YFSETQ. Trimming removed 4 bases from V and 2 bases from J, with 10 bases in between. This CDR3 comprises 13 residues.

The chain couples TRBV11-3 to TRBJ2-1, with D possibly matching TRBD2 (5 bases). The CDR3 is made up of 14 amino acids. The V end lost 5 bases, the J end lost 8 bases, and 16 bases lay between the germline ends. The V gene's germline CDR1 is SGHNT and CDR2 YENEEA. The CDR3, as DNA: TGTGCCAGCAGCCCTAGCCCTGGGTTTGATGAGCAGTTCTTC. Translated, it gives CASSPSPGFDEQFF.

V is TRBV6-5 and J is TRBJ2-1; possible D gene TRBD2, 6 bases. The CDR3 is 14 residues long. V was clipped by 11 bases and J by 4 bases, with 18 bases between them. Germline V lookup: CDR1 MNHEY, CDR2 SVGAGI. Written as DNA, the CDR3 is TGTGCCGCCTCCGGGACTCCCTTTTACAATGAGCAGTTCTTC. It codes for CAASGTPFYNEQFF.

The chain recombines TRBV11-2 with TRBJ1-3; D may be TRBD1 (5 bases). The CDR3 is 14 residues long. Trimming removed 7 bases from V and 0 bases from J, with 10 bases in between. Germline lookup yields CDR1 SGHAT and CDR2 FQNNGV. The CDR3, as DNA: TGTGCCAGCAAGGGGTGGAGCTCTGGAAACACCATATATTTT. Translation: CASKGWSSGNTIYF. Looking up the rest from reference TRBV11-2 and TRBJ1-3 gives the full variable domain: EAGVAQSPRYKIIEKRQSVAFWCNPISGHATLYWYQQILGQGPKLLIQFQNNGVVDDSQLPKDRFSAERLKGVDSTLKIQPAKLEDSAVYLCASKGWSSGNTIYFGEGSWLTVV.

The chain carries TRBV9 and TRBJ1-1; no definite D call. The ends were cut back, 3 bases at V and 0 bases at J, with 12 bases in the middle. CDR1 is SGDLS and CDR2 is YYNGEE in the germline V gene. The CDR3 loop spans 15 amino acids. The CDR3 bases are TGTGCCAGCAGCGGAGGGCAGCCCATGAACACTGAAGCTTTCTTT. As protein: CASSGGQPMNTEAFF. The full variable domain, rest sourced from reference TRBV9 and TRBJ1-1, is DSGVTQTPKHLITATGQRVTLRCSPRSGDLSVYWYQQSLDQGLQFLIQYYNGEERAKGNILERFSAQQFPDLHSELNLSSLELGDSALYFCASSGGQPMNTEAFFGQGTRLTVV.

This chain's CDR3 is CASINRGQLYGYTF. The CDR3 DNA sequence: TGTGCCAGCATCAACAGGGGGCAACTCTATGGCTACACCTTC. This chain links TRBV6-5 with TRBJ1-2; TRBD1 aligns across 9 bases. V lost 7 bases, J lost 4 bases, and 7 bases stayed unmatched. The CDR3 covers 14 residues. Looked up from germline, CDR1 is MNHEY and CDR2 is SVGAGI.

The chain recombines TRBV10-3 with TRBJ1-1, with D tentatively TRBD1 (6 bases). The germline V gene has CDR1 ENHRY and CDR2 SYGVKD. V lost 6 bases and J 1 base, leaving 12 bases between the germline ends. This CDR3 is 14 amino acids long. The CDR3 coding sequence is TGTGCCATCAGGGACGGGGGGCAGAACACTGAAGCTTTCTTT. It translates to CAIRDGGQNTEAFF.

The DNA of the CDR3 is TGTGCCAGCAGCTTTGACTCGAGCTGGGGGGCCAACGTCCTGACTTTC. Its protein is CASSFDSSWGANVLTF. V and J are TRBV5-4 and TRBJ2-6, with D uncertain. Germline-derived CDR1 and CDR2 are SGHNT and YYREEE (reference sequence). There are 16 residues in the CDR3. V lost 2 bases to trimming and J lost 4 bases, with 13 bases between them.

V is TRBV4-1 and J is TRBJ2-1; D might be TRBD2 (6 bases). Germline CDR1 reads MGHRA; CDR2 reads YSYEKL. The germline V and J ends were trimmed by 4 bases and 15 bases, with 19 bases remaining between them. The CDR3 is 13 residues long. CDR3 DNA: TGCGCCAGCAGCCCCTGGGCCGGGACTTACTCGTTCTTC. It translates to CASSPWAGTYSFF.

This clone was detected only a few times. The chain has TRBV10-3 and TRBJ1-2, with a tentative D call TRBD1 (6 bases). Trimming shortened V by 6 bases and J by 0 bases, and 14 bases separated the two germline ends. This CDR3 is built from 15 residues. The germline gives CDR1 ENHRY, CDR2 SYGVKD. CDR3 protein: CAISPDSYSNYGYTF. In nucleotides, the CDR3 is TGTGCCATCAGCCCGGACAGCTACTCTAACTATGGCTACACCTTC.

The CDR3 protein is CASSVNGITYEQYF. CDR3 sequence (DNA): TGTGCCAGCAGCGTAAACGGGATCACCTACGAGCAGTACTTC. J is TRBJ2-7 and V is TRBV5-6; D perhaps matches TRBD2 (5 bases). In germline, CDR1 is SGHDT, CDR2 YYEEEE. V was shortened by 4 bases and J by 2 bases, with 13 bases between the two germline ends. The CDR3 is 14 amino acids.

V and J are TRBV27 and TRBJ1-2; a weak D match, TRBD1 (6 bases). CDR1 and CDR2 from the germline V gene are MNHEY and SMNVEV (reference sequence). The V and J ends lost 4 bases and 10 bases respectively, with 16 bases between them. The CDR3 is 13 amino acids. The DNA of the CDR3 is TGTGCCAGCAGTTATCCTGTTGGACAGACCTACACCTTC. Its translation is CASSYPVGQTYTF.

The CDR3, as DNA: TGTGCCAGCAGTTTAACTAGCGGGGAAGGTAGAGATACGCAGTATTTT. Translating gives CASSLTSGEGRDTQYF. The chain carries TRBV28 and TRBJ2-3; 10 bases agree with TRBD2. Germline values: CDR1 MDHEN, CDR2 SYDVKM. V trimming: 2 bases; J trimming: 5 bases; junction bases outside the gene matches: 7. The CDR3 totals 16 residues. The complete variable domain, with remaining parts taken from reference TRBV28 and TRBJ2-3, reads DVKVTQSSRYLVKRTGEKVFLECVQDMDHENMFWYRQDPGLGLRLIYFSYDVKMKEKGDIPEGYSVSREKKERFSLILESASTNQTSMYLCASSLTSGEGRDTQYFGPGTRLTVL.

This chain connects TRBV28 to TRBJ1-5; D remains ambiguous. The CDR3 length is 12 residues. The V end lost 3 bases, the J end lost 9 bases, and 9 bases lay between the germline ends. In germline, CDR1 is MDHEN, CDR2 SYDVKM. CDR3 in DNA: TGTGCCAGCAGTTTTGCGGTCCGGCCCCAGCATTTT. This sequence encodes CASSFAVRPQHF.

The chain recombines TRBV10-3 with TRBJ2-5; the D is unclear. Trimming left V 5 bases short and J 1 base short, with 8 bases between. Looked up from germline, CDR1 is ENHRY and CDR2 is SYGVKD. This CDR3 spans 13 amino acids. CDR3 loop: CAISNIPQETQYF. CDR3 sequence (DNA): TGTGCCATCAGTAACATCCCCCAAGAGACCCAGTACTTC.

The chain recombines TRBV11-2 with TRBJ2-1; D may be TRBD2 (6 bases). The length of the CDR3 is 15 residues. Germline CDR1 and CDR2: SGHAT and FQNNGV. Trimming removed 1 base from V and 6 bases from J, with 13 bases in between. The DNA for the CDR3 is TGTGCCAGCAGCTTAGCGGATCTAGCGAGCAATGAGCAGTTCTTC. Its translation is CASSLADLASNEQFF.

The chain joins TRBV6-5 to TRBJ2-7; D gene uncertain. CDR3 length: 12 amino acids. The germline gives CDR1 MNHEY, CDR2 SVGAGI. V was trimmed by 5 bases and J by 4 bases, leaving 9 bases between them. CDR3 residues: CASSLETYEQYF. The CDR3 coding sequence is TGTGCCAGCAGTCTGGAGACTTACGAGCAGTACTTC.

V is TRBV5-1 and J is TRBJ1-1; tentative D call: TRBD1 (6 bases). The V gene's germline CDR1 is SGHRS and CDR2 YFSETQ. V dropped 4 bases and J dropped 3 bases, with 31 bases sitting between them. This CDR3 contains 20 residues. The CDR3 bases are TGCGCCAGCAGCCGAGGGGGACATCAAGTCCTACCCGCACGGGACACTGAAGCTTTCTTT. Protein sequence: CASSRGGHQVLPARDTEAFF.

The chain joins TRBV4-1 to TRBJ1-1; D is undetermined. This CDR3 has 15 residues. V was pared by 0 bases and J by 0 bases, with 8 bases between. Germline V gene lookup returns CDR1 MGHRA and CDR2 YSYEKL. Here the CDR3 reads CASSQEHAMNTEAFF. Written as DNA, the CDR3 is TGCGCCAGCAGCCAAGAACACGCCATGAACACTGAAGCTTTCTTT.

This clone was detected only once. This chain connects TRBV6-5 to TRBJ2-3; TRBD1 is a possible D gene (5 bases). Per the germline V gene, CDR1 is MNHEY and CDR2 is SVGAGI. The V and J ends lost 7 bases and 2 bases respectively, with 10 bases between them. This CDR3 has 13 residues. CDR3: CASNLGPTDTQYF. CDR3 nucleotides: TGTGCCAGCAATTTGGGGCCCACAGATACGCAGTATTTT.

This sequence joins TRBV27 and TRBJ1-2; TRBD1 matches at 8 bases. V dropped 4 bases and J dropped 2; count of bases not matched to a gene: 6. The CDR3 loop spans 15 amino acids. Germline V gene sequence: CDR1 MNHEY, CDR2 SMNVEV (reference sequence). For the CDR3, the DNA is TGTGCCAGCAGTTCAGGGGACAGGTTGAACTATGGCTACACCTTC. This sequence encodes CASSSGDRLNYGYTF.

The chain couples TRBV7-8 to TRBJ1-4; TRBD1 matches at 10 bases. CDR1 is SGHVS, CDR2 FQNEAQ, per germline. The CDR3 totals 16 residues. The V segment lost 3 bases and the J segment 5 bases; nucleotides outside the gene matches: 6. In DNA form, the CDR3 reads TGTGCCAGCAGCTTGGGACAGGGGATCGCGAATGAAAAACTGTTTTTT. As protein: CASSLGQGIANEKLFF.

This chain connects TRBV28 to TRBJ1-5, with D uncertain. CDR1 is MDHEN, CDR2 SYDVKM, per germline. The CDR3 is made up of 15 amino acids. V lost 4 bases and J 3 bases, leaving 13 bases between the germline ends. The CDR3 DNA reads as TGTGCCAGCAGTTCTTACAGTGTCCACAATCAGCCCCAGCATTTT. It specifies CASSSYSVHNQPQHF.

This clone appeared a single time. V and J are TRBV7-9 and TRBJ2-1, with a tentative D call TRBD2 (6 bases). Germline CDR1 and CDR2: SEHNR and FQNEAQ (reference sequence). The CDR3 has 15 residues. V lost 3 bases, J lost 9 bases, and 18 bases lay in between. CDR3 nucleotides: TGTGCCAGCAGCTTGCCCGGCCCGTCGCGGGGTGAGCAGTTCTTC. Protein: CASSLPGPSRGEQFF.